These 29 T cell receptor beta chains were sequenced from one sample in a study of blood T cell repertoires in COVID-19. Sequencing used immunoSEQ multiplex PCR; TCRdb keeps in-frame clones, though not all of them. The sample consists of roughly 13,000 clones, 80% to 90% of them appearing once. Sequenced material: peripheral blood. These receptors were collected from a human donor in a cohort sampled during active COVID-19.

The chain uses TRBV18 and TRBJ1-1; possibly TRBD1 for D (5 bases). The CDR3 covers 15 residues. From germline, CDR1 is KGHSH and CDR2 LQKENI. Trimming removed 4 bases at V and 5 bases at J, with 17 bases between. The CDR3 region has the DNA TGTGCCAGCTCACTATGGGCGGGGGTTGGAACTGAAGCTTTCTTT. It translates to CASSLWAGVGTEAFF.

V usage is TRBV4-2 and J usage is TRBJ2-2, with TRBD2 matching 14 bases. This CDR3 comprises 18 residues. CDR1 is LGHNA and CDR2 is YNFKEQ in the germline V gene. The J segment lost 5 bases and the V segment lost 6 bases, leaving 11 bases of the junction unmatched. DNA for the CDR3: TGTGCCAGCAGGTTCACCGGGACTAGCGGGAGTAGTACCGGGGAGCTGTTTTTT. Its protein is CASRFTGTSGSSTGELFF.

This chain connects TRBV5-6 to TRBJ2-3, with D perhaps matching TRBD2 (6 bases). The germline CDR1 and CDR2 sequences are SGHDT and YYEEEE. The CDR3 consists of 15 residues. Trimming removed 4 bases from V and 5 bases from J, with 17 bases in between. Here the CDR3 reads CASSLPGAPRDTQYF. The DNA for the CDR3 is TGTGCCAGCAGCCTACCGGGAGCGCCCAGAGATACGCAGTATTTT.

This sequence joins TRBV7-3 and TRBJ2-5; unclear D gene. This CDR3 comprises 13 residues. V was cut by 0 bases and J by 5 bases, with 7 bases left in between. Germline assignment: CDR1 SGHTA and CDR2 FQGTGA. CDR3 loop: CASSLTLFETQYF. As DNA, the CDR3 is TGTGCCAGCAGCTTAACTCTCTTTGAGACCCAGTACTTC.

The genes are TRBV28 and TRBJ1-5; maybe TRBD1 (6 bases). V gave up 5 bases and J gave up 2 bases, with 13 bases separating them. In germline, CDR1 is MDHEN, CDR2 SYDVKM. The CDR3 sequence is 15 residues long. The CDR3 loop is CASSAIGGGNQPQHF. The CDR3 region has the DNA TGTGCCAGCAGTGCGATAGGGGGGGGCAATCAGCCCCAGCATTTT.

This chain links TRBV6-2 or TRBV6-3 with TRBJ2-5, with D maybe TRBD1 (5 bases). V shed 6 bases and J shed 3 bases, with 8 bases lying between them. This CDR3 is 12 amino acids long. CDR1 is MNHEY and CDR2 is SVGEGT in the germline V gene. The CDR3 sequence: CASSPTEETQYF. Written as DNA, the CDR3 is TGTGCCAGCAGCCCGACAGAAGAGACCCAGTACTTC.

CDR3 sequence: CASSLTGGTGELFF. The DNA of the CDR3 is TGCGCCAGCAGCCTGACAGGGGGCACCGGGGAGCTGTTTTTT. The genes are TRBV5-1 and TRBJ2-2; 9 bases fit TRBD1. The ends lost 4 bases at V and 4 bases at J; junction bases unmatched: 2. Germline V gives CDR1 SGHRS, CDR2 YFSETQ. The CDR3 is made up of 14 amino acids. Supplemented by reference TRBV5-1 and TRBJ2-2, the full variable domain reads KAGVTQTPRYLIKTRGQQVTLSCSPISGHRSVSWYQQTPGQGLQFLFEYFSETQRNKGNFPGRFSGRQFSNSRSEMNVSTLELGDSALYLCASSLTGGTGELFFGEGSRLTVL.

The genes are TRBV10-3 and TRBJ1-2; the D is unclear. The CDR3 length is 13 residues. V shed 3 bases and J shed 0 bases, with 5 bases lying between them. Germline CDR1 and CDR2: ENHRY and SYGVKD. The CDR3 region has the DNA TGTGCCATCAGTGACACTGCTAACTATGGCTACACCTTC. Translated, it gives CAISDTANYGYTF.

The chain uses TRBV9 and TRBJ2-2; D might be TRBD2 (6 bases). The length of the CDR3 is 16 residues. Germline lookup yields CDR1 SGDLS and CDR2 YYNGEE. The V gene lost 4 bases and the J gene lost 5 bases, with 18 bases spanning the gap. CDR3 protein: CASSPRPRGITGELFF. CDR3 DNA sequence: TGTGCCAGCAGCCCCCGTCCCCGGGGGATAACCGGGGAGCTGTTTTTT. The whole variable domain, remainder taken from reference TRBV9 and TRBJ2-2, is DSGVTQTPKHLITATGQRVTLRCSPRSGDLSVYWYQQSLDQGLQFLIQYYNGEERAKGNILERFSAQQFPDLHSELNLSSLELGDSALYFCASSPRPRGITGELFFGEGSRLTVL.

This clone was counted a few times. The chain combines TRBV7-2 with TRBJ2-2, with D unclear. The CDR3 has 16 amino acids. Germline CDR1 reads SGHTA; CDR2 reads FQGNSA. Trimming shortened V by 5 bases and J by 5 bases, and 18 bases separated the two germline ends. In DNA form, the CDR3 reads TGTGCCAGCAGCCGGTTCCTCGCGGCCAAAACCGGGGAGCTGTTTTTT. It is translated as CASSRFLAAKTGELFF.

CDR3: CSASKGLAGVLETQYF. For the CDR3, the DNA is TGCAGTGCTAGTAAGGGGTTAGCGGGAGTATTGGAGACCCAGTACTTC. The chain employs TRBV20-1 and TRBJ2-5; 9 nucleotides align to TRBD2. Germline V CDR1 and CDR2: DFQATT, SNEGSKA (reference sequence). The CDR3 contains 16 residues. Trimming took 3 bases from V and 5 from J; bases not matched to a gene: 13.

This chain joins TRBV6-4 and TRBJ1-1; 7 bases fit TRBD1. Trimming at V came to 6 bases and at J to 0 bases, leaving 4 bases not matched to a gene. This CDR3 spans 14 amino acids. CDR1 is MRHNA and CDR2 is SNTAGT in the germline V gene. The CDR3 DNA is TGTGCCAGCAGGCGGACAGGCATGAACACTGAAGCTTTCTTT. It encodes CASRRTGMNTEAFF.

The V call is TRBV28, the J call TRBJ1-4; 9 nucleotides line up with TRBD1. CDR3 length: 17 amino acids. Germline V CDR1 and CDR2: MDHEN, SYDVKM. V was clipped by 0 bases and J by 2 bases; unmatched bases: 4. Here the CDR3 reads CASSLWGQGRTNEKLFF. DNA for the CDR3: TGTGCCAGCAGTTTATGGGGACAGGGCCGGACTAATGAAAAACTGTTTTTT.

The chain links TRBV5-6 to TRBJ2-3; 9 bases are a match to TRBD1. The germline gives CDR1 SGHDT, CDR2 YYEEEE. The trim removed 4 bases at V and 3 bases at J, leaving 9 bases unmatched. This CDR3 spans 16 amino acids. The CDR3 sequence is CASSPYGTGRTDTQYF. The CDR3 nucleotides read TGTGCCAGCAGCCCATACGGGACAGGGAGGACAGATACGCAGTATTTT.

V usage is TRBV29-1 and J usage is TRBJ2-2; TRBD2 is a possible D gene (5 bases). Germline CDR1 and CDR2: SQVTM and ANQGSEA. The CDR3 is made up of 13 amino acids. V was trimmed by 4 bases and J by 4 bases, leaving 10 bases between them. CDR3 bases: TGCAGCGTTGCAGTTGGAGGCACCGGGGAGCTGTTTTTT. It is translated as CSVAVGGTGELFF.

The rearrangement uses TRBV6-6 and TRBJ2-3; perhaps TRBD1 as D (6 bases). Germline loops: CDR1 MNHNY, CDR2 SVGAGI (reference sequence). CDR3 size: 14 residues. Trimming removed 6 bases at V and 1 base at J, with 11 bases between. CDR3 in DNA: TGTGCCAGCAGGGGACAAATCCGCACAGATACGCAGTATTTT. Translated: CASRGQIRTDTQYF.

V is TRBV19 and J is TRBJ1-1; TRBD1 is a possible D gene (6 bases). Germline-derived CDR1 and CDR2 are LNHDA and SQIVND (reference sequence). This CDR3 is built from 16 residues. With 3 bases removed from V and 6 bases from J, the gap between germline ends came to 20 bases. CDR3 coding DNA: TGTGCCAGTAGTATTGCGGTTCGCCGACAGGCTGCTGAAGCTTTCTTT. It codes for CASSIAVRRQAAEAFF.

The V and J genes are TRBV19 and TRBJ1-4; the D gene is possibly TRBD1 (6 bases). The germline CDR1 and CDR2 sequences are LNHDA and SQIVND (reference sequence). V was cut by 10 bases and J by 7 bases, with 22 bases left in between. This CDR3 has 15 residues. This chain's CDR3 is CATTDPQGTSEKLFF. The CDR3 DNA sequence: TGTGCCACGACGGACCCCCAAGGGACATCTGAAAAACTGTTTTTT.

This clone was seen once. V is TRBV9 and J is TRBJ1-2; TRBD1 might be the D (5 bases). CDR3 length equals 15 residues. Trimming pared 2 bases from V and 5 bases from J, leaving 16 bases between. Germline V gives CDR1 SGDLS, CDR2 YYNGEE. CDR3 in amino acids: CASSVLLGGEYGYTF. CDR3 nucleotides: TGTGCCAGCAGCGTTTTATTAGGAGGGGAGTATGGCTACACCTTC.

This rearrangement joins TRBV19 to TRBJ2-1; 8 bases fit TRBD2. The CDR3 length is 15 residues. V dropped 5 bases and J dropped 2; count of bases not matched to a gene: 5. Germline CDR1 LNHDA, CDR2 SQIVND (reference sequence). The CDR3, as DNA: TGTGCCAGTAGTCCGGTAGCGGGACCCTACAATGAGCAGTTCTTC. It encodes CASSPVAGPYNEQFF.

V usage is TRBV5-1 and J usage is TRBJ2-3; D may be TRBD2 (6 bases). CDR3 length: 17 amino acids. V was clipped by 0 bases and J by 2 bases, with 16 bases between them. Germline CDR1 reads SGHRS; CDR2 reads YFSETQ. CDR3 DNA: TGCGCCAGCAGCTTGGCTGGACTACCGTTAAACACAGATACGCAGTATTTT. This translates into CASSLAGLPLNTDTQYF.

The chain carries TRBV2 and TRBJ1-5, with 7 bases that match TRBD1. The CDR3 runs to 15 residues. Losses at the gene ends were 6 bases for V and 7 bases for J; bases not matched to a gene: 12. Per the germline V gene, CDR1 is SNHLY and CDR2 is FYNNEI. The CDR3 loop is CASSLGQAGRQPQHF. The CDR3, as DNA: TGTGCCAGCAGCCTCGGACAGGCTGGCCGGCAGCCCCAGCATTTT.

CDR3 coding DNA: TGTGCCTGGAGTTTTCTCACCGGGGAGCTGTTTTTT. The encoded protein is CAWSFLTGELFF. The V call is TRBV30, the J call TRBJ2-2, with D uncertain. The CDR3 covers 12 residues. Germline CDR1 and CDR2: GTSNPN and SVGIG (reference sequence). Trimming left V 2 bases short and J 4 bases short, with 5 bases between.

This clone has a single count. The chain carries TRBV28 and TRBJ1-1, with 8 bases that match TRBD1. The CDR3 sequence is 14 residues long. Trimming at V came to 5 bases and at J to 4 bases, leaving 6 bases not matched to a gene. Per germline, CDR1 MDHEN and CDR2 SYDVKM. CDR3 nucleotide sequence: TGTGCCAGCAGTGGACAGGGCGGAAGCACTGAAGCTTTCTTT. This encodes CASSGQGGSTEAFF.

The V and J genes are TRBV2 and TRBJ1-4, with 8 bases matching TRBD1. V trimming: 6 bases; J trimming: 7 bases; junction bases outside the gene matches: 4. The CDR3 spans 13 residues. Per germline, CDR1 SNHLY and CDR2 FYNNEI. The CDR3 spells CASRSGTGEKLFF. The CDR3 DNA is TGTGCCAGCAGATCAGGGACAGGTGAAAAACTGTTTTTT.

This clone appeared once. The CDR3 DNA follows: TGTGCCAGCAGCCCGGGACACTACTCCTACGAGCAGTACTTC. This encodes CASSPGHYSYEQYF. V gene TRBV7-2 combines with J gene TRBJ2-7; TRBD1 might be the D (6 bases). V was shortened by 5 bases and J by 0 bases, with 11 bases between the two germline ends. This CDR3 contains 14 residues. In germline, CDR1 is SGHTA, CDR2 FQGNSA. The full variable domain, with the rest looked up from reference TRBV7-2 and TRBJ2-7, is GAGVSQSPSNKVTEKGKDVELRCDPISGHTALYWYRQSLGQGLEFLIYFQGNSAPDKSGLPSDRFSAERTGGSVSTLTIQRTQQEDSAVYLCASSPGHYSYEQYFGPGTRLTVT.

This clone showed up just once. The chain uses TRBV3-1 (or the pseudogene TRBV3-2) and TRBJ2-3; weak D call: TRBD2 (6 bases). The CDR3 is made up of 16 amino acids. Germline V CDR1 and CDR2: LGHDT, YNNKEL (reference sequence). V was cut by 4 bases and J by 3 bases, with 17 bases left in between. For the CDR3, the DNA is TGTGCCAGCAGCCGATCCTCGGGAGTAGGGACAGATACGCAGTATTTT. Its protein product is CASSRSSGVGTDTQYF.

The chain carries TRBV6-6 and TRBJ1-2; TRBD1 is a possible D gene (5 bases). This CDR3 is built from 17 residues. Trimming took off 5 bases at V and 5 bases at J, with 24 bases between the two ends. Germline V gene data show CDR1 as MNHNY and CDR2 as SVGAGI (reference sequence). DNA of the CDR3: TGTGCCAGCAGTCGGGGGACTACAGCCTTTGGGGGTTATGGCTACACCTTC. Translation gives CASSRGTTAFGGYGYTF.

The chain links TRBV29-1 to TRBJ1-4, with D perhaps TRBD1 (6 bases). V was clipped by 0 bases and J by 6 bases, with 17 bases between them. Germline CDR1 and CDR2: SQVTM and ANQGSEA. The length of the CDR3 is 16 residues. DNA of the CDR3: TGCAGCGTTGAAGACCCTGGTCAGGGGTGGGATGAAAAACTGTTTTTT. Amino acid sequence: CSVEDPGQGWDEKLFF.